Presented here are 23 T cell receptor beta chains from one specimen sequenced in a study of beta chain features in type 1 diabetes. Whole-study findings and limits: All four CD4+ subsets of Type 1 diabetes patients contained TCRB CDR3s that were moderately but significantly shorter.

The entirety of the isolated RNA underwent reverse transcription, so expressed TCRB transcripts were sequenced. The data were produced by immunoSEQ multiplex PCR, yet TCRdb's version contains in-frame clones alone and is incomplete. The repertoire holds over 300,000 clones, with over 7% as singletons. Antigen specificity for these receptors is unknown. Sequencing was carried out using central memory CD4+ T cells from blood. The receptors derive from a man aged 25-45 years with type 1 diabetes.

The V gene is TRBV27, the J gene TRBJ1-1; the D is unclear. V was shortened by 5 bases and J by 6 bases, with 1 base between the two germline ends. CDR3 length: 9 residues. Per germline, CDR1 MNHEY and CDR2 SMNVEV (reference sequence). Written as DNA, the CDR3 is TGTGCCAGCAGTCCTGAAGCTTTCTTT. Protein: CASSPEAFF.

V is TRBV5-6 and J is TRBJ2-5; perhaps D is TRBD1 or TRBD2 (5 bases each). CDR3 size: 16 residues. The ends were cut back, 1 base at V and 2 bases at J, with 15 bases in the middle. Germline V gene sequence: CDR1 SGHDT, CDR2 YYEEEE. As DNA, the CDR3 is TGTGCCAGCAGCTTGAATCTGATCGGGGCACAAGAGACCCAGTACTTC. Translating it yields CASSLNLIGAQETQYF.

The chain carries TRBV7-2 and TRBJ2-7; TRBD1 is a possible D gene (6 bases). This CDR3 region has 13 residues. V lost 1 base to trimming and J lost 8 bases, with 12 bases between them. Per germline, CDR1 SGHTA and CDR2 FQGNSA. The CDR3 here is CASSLGGQNKQYF. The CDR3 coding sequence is TGTGCCAGCAGCTTAGGGGGACAAAACAAGCAGTACTTC.

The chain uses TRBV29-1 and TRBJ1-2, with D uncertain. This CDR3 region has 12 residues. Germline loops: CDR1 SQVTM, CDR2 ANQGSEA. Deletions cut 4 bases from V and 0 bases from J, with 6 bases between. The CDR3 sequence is CSVGGPNYGYTF. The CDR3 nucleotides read TGCAGCGTTGGAGGCCCTAACTATGGCTACACCTTC.

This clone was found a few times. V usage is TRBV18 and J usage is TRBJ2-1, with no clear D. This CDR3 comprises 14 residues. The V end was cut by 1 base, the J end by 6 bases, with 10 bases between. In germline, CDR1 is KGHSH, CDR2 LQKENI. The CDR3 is CASSPRSTPNEQFF. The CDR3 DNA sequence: TGTGCCAGCTCACCACGAAGCACCCCCAATGAGCAGTTCTTC.

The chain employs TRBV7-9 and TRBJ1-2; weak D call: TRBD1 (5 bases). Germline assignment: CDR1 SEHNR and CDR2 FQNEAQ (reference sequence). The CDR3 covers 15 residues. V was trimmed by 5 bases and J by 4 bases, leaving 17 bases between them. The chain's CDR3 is CASSPAPQGAYGYTF. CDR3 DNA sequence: TGTGCCAGCAGCCCGGCCCCTCAGGGAGCCTATGGCTACACCTTC.

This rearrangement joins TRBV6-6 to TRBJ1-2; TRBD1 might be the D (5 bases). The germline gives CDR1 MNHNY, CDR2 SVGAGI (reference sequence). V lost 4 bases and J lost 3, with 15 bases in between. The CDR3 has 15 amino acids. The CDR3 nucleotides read TGTGCCAGCAGTTTATCAGGGATTTGGGACTATGGCTACACCTTC. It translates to CASSLSGIWDYGYTF.

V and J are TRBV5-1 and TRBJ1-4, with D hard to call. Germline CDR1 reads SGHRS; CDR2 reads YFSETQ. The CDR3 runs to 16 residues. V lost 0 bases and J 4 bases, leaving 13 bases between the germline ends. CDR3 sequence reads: CASSLAFLQSNEKLFF. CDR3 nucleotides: TGCGCCAGCAGCTTGGCTTTTTTACAGAGTAATGAAAAACTGTTTTTT.

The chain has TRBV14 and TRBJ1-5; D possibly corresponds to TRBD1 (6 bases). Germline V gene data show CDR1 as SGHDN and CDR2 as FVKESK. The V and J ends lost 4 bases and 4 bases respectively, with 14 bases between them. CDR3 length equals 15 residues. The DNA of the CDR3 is TGTGCCAGCAGCCGCGCGGGGGGCTGGAATCAGCCCCAGCATTTT. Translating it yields CASSRAGGWNQPQHF.

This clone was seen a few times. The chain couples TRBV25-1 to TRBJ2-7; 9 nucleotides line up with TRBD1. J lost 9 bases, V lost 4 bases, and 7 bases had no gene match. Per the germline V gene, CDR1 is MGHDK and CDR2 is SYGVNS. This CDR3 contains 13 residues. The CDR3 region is CASSVGQGAGQYF. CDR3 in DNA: TGTGCCAGCAGTGTGGGACAGGGAGCAGGGCAGTACTTC.

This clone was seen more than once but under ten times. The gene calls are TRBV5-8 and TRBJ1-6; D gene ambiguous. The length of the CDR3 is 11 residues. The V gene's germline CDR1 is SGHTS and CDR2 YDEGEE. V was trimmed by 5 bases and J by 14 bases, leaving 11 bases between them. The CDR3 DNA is TGTGCCAGCAGACGCGGAGGCTCCCTCCACTTT. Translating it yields CASRRGGSLHF.

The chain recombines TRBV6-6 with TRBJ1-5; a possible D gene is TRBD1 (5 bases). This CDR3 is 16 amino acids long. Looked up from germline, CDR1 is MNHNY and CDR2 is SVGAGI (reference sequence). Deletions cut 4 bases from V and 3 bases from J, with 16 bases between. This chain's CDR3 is CASSLGPLQFNQPQHF. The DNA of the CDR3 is TGTGCCAGCAGTTTGGGACCTCTACAGTTCAATCAGCCCCAGCATTTT.

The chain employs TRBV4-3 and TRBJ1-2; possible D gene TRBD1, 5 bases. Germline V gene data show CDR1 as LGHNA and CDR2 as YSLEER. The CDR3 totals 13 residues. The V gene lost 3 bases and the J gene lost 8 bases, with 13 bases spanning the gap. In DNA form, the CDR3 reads TGCGCCAGCAGCCAGGAACGCTGGGGCGGCTACACCTTC. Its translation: CASSQERWGGYTF.

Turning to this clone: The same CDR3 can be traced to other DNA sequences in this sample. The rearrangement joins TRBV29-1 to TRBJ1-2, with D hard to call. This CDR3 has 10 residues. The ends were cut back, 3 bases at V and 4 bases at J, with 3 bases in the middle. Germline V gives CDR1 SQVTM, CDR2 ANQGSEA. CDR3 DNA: TGCAGCGTTGATAGCTATGGCTACACCTTC. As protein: CSVDSYGYTF.

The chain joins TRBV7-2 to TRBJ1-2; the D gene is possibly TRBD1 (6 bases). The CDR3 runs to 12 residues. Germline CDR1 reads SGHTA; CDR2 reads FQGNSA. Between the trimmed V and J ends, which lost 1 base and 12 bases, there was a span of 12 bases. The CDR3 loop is CASSLGNRAHTF. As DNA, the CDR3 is TGTGCCAGCAGCTTAGGCAACAGGGCTCACACCTTC.

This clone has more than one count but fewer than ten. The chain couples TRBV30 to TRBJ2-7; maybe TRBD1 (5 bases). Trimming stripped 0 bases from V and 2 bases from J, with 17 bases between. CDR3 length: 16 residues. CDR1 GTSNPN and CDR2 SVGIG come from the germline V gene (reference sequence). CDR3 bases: TGTGCCTGGAGTGTAATATTTGGAGACAGAGCCTACGAGCAGTACTTC. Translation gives CAWSVIFGDRAYEQYF.

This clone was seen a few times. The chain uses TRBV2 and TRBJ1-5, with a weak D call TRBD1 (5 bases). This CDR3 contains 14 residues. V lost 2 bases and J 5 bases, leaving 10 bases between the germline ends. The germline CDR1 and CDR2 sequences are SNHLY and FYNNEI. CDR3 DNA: TGTGCCAGCAGTGAACAGGGATTCTATCAGCCCCAGCATTTT. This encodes CASSEQGFYQPQHF. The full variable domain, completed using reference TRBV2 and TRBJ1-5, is EPEVTQTPSHQVTQMGQEVILRCVPISNHLYFYWYRQILGQKVEFLVSFYNNEISEKSEIFDDQFSVERPDGSNFTLKIRSTKLEDSAMYFCASSEQGFYQPQHFGDGTRLSIL.

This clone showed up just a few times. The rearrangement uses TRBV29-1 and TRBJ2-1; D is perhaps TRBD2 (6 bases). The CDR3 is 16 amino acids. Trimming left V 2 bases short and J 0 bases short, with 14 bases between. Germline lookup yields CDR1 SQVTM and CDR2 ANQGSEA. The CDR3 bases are TGCAGCGTTGAACCGATCGACGGGAGCTCCTACAATGAGCAGTTCTTC. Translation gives CSVEPIDGSSYNEQFF.

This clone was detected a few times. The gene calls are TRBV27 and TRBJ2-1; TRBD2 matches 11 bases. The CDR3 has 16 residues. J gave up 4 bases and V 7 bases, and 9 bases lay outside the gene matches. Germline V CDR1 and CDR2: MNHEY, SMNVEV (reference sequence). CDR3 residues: CASTLIAGGTYNEQFF. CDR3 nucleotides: TGTGCCAGCACCTTAATAGCGGGGGGGACATACAATGAGCAGTTCTTC.

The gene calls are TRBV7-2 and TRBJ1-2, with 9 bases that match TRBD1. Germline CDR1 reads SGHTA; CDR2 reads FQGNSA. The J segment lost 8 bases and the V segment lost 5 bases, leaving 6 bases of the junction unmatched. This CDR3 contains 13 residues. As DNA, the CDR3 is TGTGCCAGCAGCCTCGGACAGGGGAGAGGCTACACCTTC. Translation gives CASSLGQGRGYTF. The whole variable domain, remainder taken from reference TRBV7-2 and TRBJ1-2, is GAGVSQSPSNKVTEKGKDVELRCDPISGHTALYWYRQSLGQGLEFLIYFQGNSAPDKSGLPSDRFSAERTGGSVSTLTIQRTQQEDSAVYLCASSLGQGRGYTFGSGTRLTVV.

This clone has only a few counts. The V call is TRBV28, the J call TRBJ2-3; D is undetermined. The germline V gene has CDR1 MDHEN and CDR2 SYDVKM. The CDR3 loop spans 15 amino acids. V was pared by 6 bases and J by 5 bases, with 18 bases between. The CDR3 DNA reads TGTGCCAGCAGCCTCAGAACCGGGCATCAAGATACGCAGTATTTT. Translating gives CASSLRTGHQDTQYF.

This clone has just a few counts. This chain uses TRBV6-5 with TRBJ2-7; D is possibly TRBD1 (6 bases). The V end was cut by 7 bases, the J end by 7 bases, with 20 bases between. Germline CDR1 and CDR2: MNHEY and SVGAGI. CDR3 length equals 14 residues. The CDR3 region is CASTERLGAGEQYF. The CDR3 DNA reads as TGTGCCAGCACCGAGAGGTTGGGGGCAGGGGAGCAGTACTTC.

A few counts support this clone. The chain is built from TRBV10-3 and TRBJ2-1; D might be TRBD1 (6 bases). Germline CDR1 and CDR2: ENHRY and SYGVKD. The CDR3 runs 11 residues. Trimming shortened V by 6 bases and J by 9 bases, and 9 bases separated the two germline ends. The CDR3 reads CAISTGSEQFF. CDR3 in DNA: TGTGCCATCAGCACAGGGAGTGAGCAGTTCTTC.